The 9 T cell receptor beta chains given below trace back to one sample, sequenced in a study of graft-versus-host responses after intestinal transplantation. Produced via immunoSEQ multiplex PCR; TCRdb's table is partial and in-frame only. The sample has some 130,000 clones; 85% to 95% are singletons. Their antigens are not known. The source material was unstimulated CD8+ T cells sorted from spleen or lymph node cells, sampled before intestinal transplant. These receptors were obtained from a human donor who received an intestinal transplant.

The chain recombines TRBV19 with TRBJ1-1, with D uncertain. This CDR3 has 14 residues. Per the germline V gene, CDR1 is LNHDA and CDR2 is SQIVND (reference sequence). The germline V and J ends were trimmed by 1 base and 6 bases, with 12 bases remaining between them. The CDR3 DNA is TGTGCCAGTAGTATAGTCCCGTATGGGGCTGAAGCTTTCTTT. Translated: CASSIVPYGAEAFF.

The chain couples TRBV19 to TRBJ2-3; D unresolved. V was pared by 5 bases and J by 0 bases, with 6 bases between. This CDR3 region has 13 residues. The germline V gene encodes CDR1 LNHDA and CDR2 SQIVND (reference sequence). The CDR3, as DNA: TGTGCCAGTAGTTACCAGAGCACAGATACGCAGTATTTT. Translation gives CASSYQSTDTQYF.

The V and J genes are TRBV19 and TRBJ2-7, with a possible D match to TRBD2 (5 bases). Trimming stripped 1 base from V and 0 bases from J, with 13 bases between. Germline lookup yields CDR1 LNHDA and CDR2 SQIVND (reference sequence). The CDR3 totals 16 residues. CDR3 sequence reads: CASSIAVASSSYEQYF. CDR3 DNA: TGTGCCAGTAGTATAGCGGTAGCGTCGAGCTCCTACGAGCAGTACTTC.

The CDR3 DNA reads as TGTGCCAGCAGCCACGCCAGGGGGACAGTCTCCTACGAGCAGTACTTC. Residues: CASSHARGTVSYEQYF. The chain joins TRBV14 to TRBJ2-7; TRBD1 matches at 7 bases. The CDR3 extends over 16 amino acids. CDR1 and CDR2 (germline): SGHDN, FVKESK. V was pared by 3 bases and J by 0 bases, with 8 bases of the junction left unmatched.

This clone was picked up one time. The chain recombines TRBV27 with TRBJ2-1; possibly TRBD1 or TRBD2 for D (5 bases each). V was clipped by 2 bases and J by 8 bases, with 19 bases between them. The CDR3 has 16 residues. Germline V lookup: CDR1 MNHEY, CDR2 SMNVEV (reference sequence). The CDR3 is CASSLESGRRGDEQFF. DNA of the CDR3: TGTGCCAGCAGTTTAGAGTCTGGCCGTCGGGGCGATGAGCAGTTCTTC.

A single count supports this clone. The CDR3 here is CSVEWAQTTDTQYF. In DNA form, the CDR3 reads TGCAGCGTTGAATGGGCCCAAACCACAGATACGCAGTATTTT. The genes are TRBV29-1 and TRBJ2-3; D is uncertain. Trimming removed 2 bases at V and 2 bases at J, with 11 bases between. This CDR3 region has 14 residues. From germline, CDR1 is SQVTM and CDR2 ANQGSEA.

The chain couples TRBV13 to TRBJ2-2; no firm D call. This CDR3 has 14 amino acids. The V end was cut by 0 bases, the J end by 4 bases, with 6 bases between. Germline V lookup: CDR1 PRHDT, CDR2 FYEKMQ (reference sequence). CDR3 DNA sequence: TGTGCCAGCAGCTTAGGGACGGGCACCGGGGAGCTGTTTTTT. As protein: CASSLGTGTGELFF.

The chain uses TRBV7-9 and TRBJ2-5; D remains ambiguous. V was trimmed by 5 bases and J by 5 bases, leaving 9 bases between them. Germline loops: CDR1 SEHNR, CDR2 FQNEAQ (reference sequence). The length of the CDR3 is 12 residues. The CDR3 DNA reads TGTGCCAGCAGCCCCCCGGGTGAGACCCAGTACTTC. Translated: CASSPPGETQYF.

The rearrangement joins TRBV27 to TRBJ1-1; D gene ambiguous. The CDR3 length is 15 residues. Germline lookup yields CDR1 MNHEY and CDR2 SMNVEV (reference sequence). Trimming stripped 3 bases from V and 4 bases from J, with 15 bases between. The CDR3 coding sequence is TGTGCCAGCAGTTTCGATCGGGCAGAAGGCACTGAAGCTTTCTTT. Its translation: CASSFDRAEGTEAFF.